This is a list of T cell receptor beta chains from one sample in a study of T cell responses to AZD1222 COVID-19 vaccine. Sequencing was performed with immunoSEQ multiplex PCR; in TCRdb, only in-frame clones are kept and a portion is missing. Of 130,000 or so clones listed, roughly nine tenths are singletons. The input for sequencing was peripheral blood, taken 28 days after the second AZD1222 dose. The origin of the receptors is an adult who received the AZD1222 COVID-19 vaccine. CDR3s leave out the opening cysteine and the closing phenylalanine or tryptophan.

TRBV7-9,TRBJ1-5,ASSGGQGNQPQH
TRBV18,TRBJ2-5,ASSRGAKGTQY
TRBV6-5,TRBJ2-7,ASSYPGSANEQY
TRBV9,TRBJ2-1,ASSVTTGSRNEQF
TRBV7-2,TRBJ2-4,ASSLPPGATQGIQY
TRBV13,TRBJ2-2,ASSTRLASGGAANTGELF
TRBV18,TRBJ1-6,ASSGQYNSPLH
TRBV24-1,TRBJ2-1,ATSDLLQASYNEQF
TRBV7-2,TRBJ2-2,ASSFSLSNTGELF
TRBV19,TRBJ1-1,ASSDFPTGAEAF
TRBV28,TRBJ2-7,ASSSHREQY
TRBV11-2,TRBJ1-1,ASSLPARGTMNTEAF
TRBV28,TRBJ2-5,ASSSLLSETQY
TRBV7-6,TRBJ1-1,ASSLAQQANTEAF
TRBV2,TRBJ2-5,ASTDRGFFQETQY
TRBV18,TRBJ2-1,ASSPGVAGDYNEQF
TRBV10-3,TRBJ2-1,AISELVNRGEQF
TRBV7-3,TRBJ2-1,ASSLLGDNNNEQF
TRBV2,TRBJ1-6,ASTTDRRRNSPLH
TRBV27,TRBJ1-3,ASSFAGSGNTIY
TRBV7-7,TRBJ2-7,ASSLGTGLDEQY
TRBV15,TRBJ1-3,ATSRDGGSGNTIY
TRBV6-6,TRBJ1-2,ASSYAETYGYT
TRBV7-2,TRBJ2-4,ASSLGHGENIQY
TRBV28,TRBJ1-2,ASSTGQGAYYYGYT
TRBV7-2,TRBJ2-7,ASSLAGAHAYEQY
TRBV18,TRBJ1-1,ASSRSQGVFAF
TRBV29-1,TRBJ2-7,SVGEAGHEQY
TRBV3-1/TRBV3-2,TRBJ1-1,ASSQGSNLNTEAF
TRBV4-3,TRBJ2-1,ASSQDYRGLNNEQF
TRBV7-2,TRBJ1-2,ASSSRPGTGYT
TRBV6-2/TRBV6-3,TRBJ1-2,ASSYGPGTVGYT
TRBV6-1,TRBJ2-1,ASSEAGLAGSYNEQF
TRBV2,TRBJ1-6,ASSEGRGNSPLH
TRBV3-1/TRBV3-2,TRBJ1-2,ASSPRGWGHYGYT
TRBV19,TRBJ2-2,ASSIIFGELF
TRBV11-2,TRBJ1-1,ASSLQGASEAF
TRBV12-5,TRBJ2-7,ASGLAAIRTYEQY
TRBV28,TRBJ2-5,ASSRNSRGLGRAPGTQY
TRBV5-1,TRBJ1-3,ASSLGLGGSGNTIY
TRBV7-9,TRBJ2-2,ASSPTRGRDNTGELF
TRBV5-1,TRBJ1-2,ASSWLPEGSDVRGYT
TRBV3-1/TRBV3-2,TRBJ2-3,ASSPVSPGRKDTQY
TRBV9,TRBJ2-2,ASSVSGRAGELF
TRBV3-1/TRBV3-2,TRBJ1-2,ASSQGGGRGNYGYT
TRBV5-1,TRBJ2-7,ASSLDVYGEQY
TRBV7-8,TRBJ1-4,ASSRWGLGTREKLF
TRBV14,TRBJ1-2,ASSRRVGQENYGYT
TRBV18,TRBJ1-1,ASSQGALEAF
TRBV19,TRBJ1-1,ASSIGVRGAGEAF
TRBV5-1,TRBJ2-1,ASSLAFSGGAYEQF